The entry that follows covers one T cell receptor (beta chain) sequence. The data were taken from a study of blood T cell repertoires in COVID-19. Across the whole study: The origin of the acute and convalescent COVID-19 samples was the United States, Italy and Spain. PBMCs, B-cell-depleted T cells, or T cells were the source of the cDNA or gDNA that made up the material.

The CDR3 consists of 19 residues. V gave up 3 bases and J gave up 0 bases, with 22 bases separating them. The germline V gene has CDR1 SGHRS and CDR2 YFSETQ. In the authors' methods: Amplified reference gene primers provided the basis for estimating nucleated cell counts. Clones were sequenced by immunoSEQ multiplex PCR, and TCRdb holds only the in-frame ones, with some missing. The V and J calls and clone size are taken from that table; D and trimming were inferred from the DNA. Here the sample spans some 170,000 clones, about 75% being singletons. The receptor's source is a woman aged 50 to 60 with active or convalescent COVID-19. Sample: peripheral blood. The chain uses TRBV5-1 and TRBJ1-3; maybe TRBD1 (6 bases). The CDR3 DNA is TGCGCCAGCAGCTCATGGGGGTTGGACAGCGAGAACTCTGGAAACACCATATATTTT. This sequence encodes CASSSWGLDSENSGNTIYF.